The 7 T cell receptor beta chains below were found in one sample sequenced in a study of shared clonotypes between healthy human individuals. Sequenced by immunoSEQ multiplex PCR; TCRdb stores in-frame clones only, minus some. The sample holds approximately 2,300,000 clones, around 93% seen once. The sequencing sample was made of naive CD4+ T cells from PBMCs. Regarding subset: CD45RA+ positively selected. These receptor sequences come from a man younger than 35 in good health. Some clones in this sample may be carry-over from other donors' samples.

This clone turned up a few times. CDR3 in amino acids: CASSRLGVTGELFF. The DNA for the CDR3 is TGTGCCAGCAGCCGCTTAGGGGTCACCGGGGAGCTGTTTTTT. The rearrangement links TRBV7-9 to TRBJ2-2; weak D call: TRBD1 (5 bases). The CDR3 runs 14 residues. Trimming removed 5 bases at V and 4 bases at J, with 11 bases between. In germline, CDR1 is SEHNR, CDR2 FQNEAQ (reference sequence). Together with reference TRBV7-9 and TRBJ2-2, the CDR3 gives the full variable domain: DTGVSQNPRHKITKRGQNVTFRCDPISEHNRLYWYRQTLGQGPEFLTYFQNEAQLEKSRLLSDRFSAERPKGSFSTLEIQRTEQGDSAMYLCASSRLGVTGELFFGEGSRLTVL.

The V call is TRBV6-1, the J call TRBJ2-3, with TRBD1 identical over 8 bases. The CDR3 loop spans 14 amino acids. Germline assignment: CDR1 MNHNS and CDR2 SASEGT. V was clipped by 6 bases and J by 3 bases; unmatched bases: 5. The CDR3 DNA is TGTGCCAGCAGGGAGGGGGACAGGACAGATACGCAGTATTTT. Its protein product is CASREGDRTDTQYF.

The rearrangement joins TRBV29-1 to TRBJ1-1; 7 nucleotides agree with TRBD1. The CDR3 contains 14 residues. In germline, CDR1 is SQVTM, CDR2 ANQGSEA. J lost 4 bases, V lost 4 bases, and 9 bases had no gene match. The CDR3 sequence: CSVVRDRVVTEAFF. CDR3 DNA: TGCAGCGTTGTCCGCGACAGGGTAGTCACTGAAGCTTTCTTT.

The chain carries TRBV11-2 and TRBJ1-3; a possible D gene is TRBD1 (6 bases). V was clipped by 5 bases and J by 0 bases, with 11 bases between them. CDR1 is SGHAT, CDR2 FQNNGV, per germline. The CDR3 totals 15 residues. In nucleotides, the CDR3 is TGTGCCAGCAGCCGCGGACAGTTCTCTGGAAACACCATATATTTT. As protein: CASSRGQFSGNTIYF.

A word on this clone: The same CDR3 can be traced to other DNA sequences in this sample. This chain links TRBV7-2 with TRBJ1-1; no firm D call. V lost 1 base, J lost 1 base, and 4 bases lay in between. The CDR3 contains 13 residues. Germline V gene lookup returns CDR1 SGHTA and CDR2 FQGNSA. CDR3 in amino acids: CASSLVRNTEAFF. The CDR3 DNA follows: TGTGCCAGCAGCTTAGTCAGGAACACTGAAGCTTTCTTT.

This chain links TRBV27 with TRBJ2-3, with TRBD1 as a possible D gene (5 bases). The CDR3 sequence is 16 residues long. Germline values: CDR1 MNHEY, CDR2 SMNVEV (reference sequence). V shed 2 bases and J shed 2 bases, with 14 bases lying between them. DNA of the CDR3: TGTGCCAGCAGTTTAAGGGCAGGGCTTGTCACAGATACGCAGTATTTT. Translated, it gives CASSLRAGLVTDTQYF.

The chain uses TRBV5-4 and TRBJ2-5, with D possibly TRBD1 on 6 matching bases. Deletions cut 0 bases from V and 6 bases from J, with 12 bases between. The CDR3 length is 14 residues. CDR1 and CDR2 from the germline V gene are SGHNT and YYREEE (reference sequence). This CDR3 reads CASSLDRVPKTQYF. CDR3 nucleotide sequence: TGTGCCAGCAGCTTGGACAGGGTGCCGAAGACCCAGTACTTC.